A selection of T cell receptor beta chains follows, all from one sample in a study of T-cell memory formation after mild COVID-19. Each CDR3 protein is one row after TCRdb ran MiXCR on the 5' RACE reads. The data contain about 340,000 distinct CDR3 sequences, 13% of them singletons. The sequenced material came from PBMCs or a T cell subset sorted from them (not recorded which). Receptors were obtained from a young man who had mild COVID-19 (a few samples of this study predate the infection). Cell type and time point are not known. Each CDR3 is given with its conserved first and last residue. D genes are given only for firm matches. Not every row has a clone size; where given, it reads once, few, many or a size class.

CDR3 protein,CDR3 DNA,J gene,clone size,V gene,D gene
CASSLVRQGSEQYF,TGTGCCAGCAGTTTAGTCCGCCAGGGGTCGGAGCAGTACTTC,TRBJ2-7,NA,TRBV27,NA
CASTIGRGTQYF,TGTGCCAGCACCATAGGCCGTGGCACCCAGTACTTC,TRBJ2-5,NA,TRBV12-3/TRBV12-4,NA
CASSWGAGAIDTQYF,TGTGCCAGCAGCTGGGGGGCGGGGGCCATAGATACGCAGTATTTT,TRBJ2-3,NA,TRBV5-4,NA
CASSPPRGGQPFYGYTF,TGTGCCAGCAGCCCTCCAAGGGGGGGACAGCCTTTTTATGGCTACACCTTC,TRBJ1-2,NA,TRBV9,TRBD1
CASSHPSGGRSGANVLTF,TGTGCCAGCAGCCATCCCAGCGGGGGCCGCTCTGGGGCCAACGTCCTGACTTTC,TRBJ2-6,NA,TRBV7-9,TRBD2
CASSTEILASNEQFF,TGTGCCAGCAGTACAGAGATCCTAGCGAGCAATGAGCAGTTCTTC,TRBJ2-1,few,TRBV2,NA
CASSPLNWAGGGYTF,TGTGCCAGCAGCCCCCTTAACTGGGCAGGCGGCGGCTACACCTTC,TRBJ1-2,NA,TRBV5-4,NA
CSASVNSGGNTEAFF,TGCAGTGCTAGCGTCAATTCAGGGGGTAACACTGAAGCTTTCTTT,TRBJ1-1,NA,TRBV20-1,TRBD1
CRRRDQQFF,TGTCGTCGCCGGGACCAGCAGTTCTTC,TRBJ2-1,NA,TRBV10-3,NA
CASSYSLGGTEAFF,TGTGCCAGCAGTTACTCGCTGGGAGGGACTGAAGCTTTCTTT,TRBJ1-1,NA,TRBV6-6,NA
CASTLASLNTEAFF,TGCGCCAGCACCCTGGCCTCCTTGAACACTGAAGCTTTCTTT,TRBJ1-1,few,TRBV5-1,NA
CASSNKQGGDTEAFF,TGCGCCAGCAGCAACAAACAGGGGGGAGACACTGAAGCTTTCTTT,TRBJ1-1,NA,TRBV5-1,TRBD1
CASSYGTTNTRELFF,TGTGCCAGCAGCTACGGGACAACGAACACCAGGGAGCTGTTTTTT,TRBJ2-2,NA,TRBV11-3,NA
CASSQDRGGVYNEQFF,TGTGCCAGCAGCCAAGATAGGGGGGGGGTCTACAATGAGCAGTTCTTC,TRBJ2-1,many,TRBV4-2,NA
CASSLVGGENTEAFF,TGCGCCAGCAGCTTGGTTGGGGGAGAGAACACTGAAGCTTTCTTT,TRBJ1-1,NA,TRBV5-1,NA
CASSQGNGGYTF,TGTGCCAGCAGCCAGGGGAATGGCGGCTACACCTTC,TRBJ1-2,many,TRBV3-1,NA
CASSDLDPNTEAFF,TGTGCCAGCAGCGACCTAGACCCGAACACTGAAGCTTTCTTT,TRBJ1-1,NA,TRBV5-4,NA
CASRGQLNQPQHF,TGTGCCAGCAGGGGACAACTCAATCAGCCCCAGCATTTT,TRBJ1-5,NA,TRBV6-5,NA
CSARDLLRGADGELFF,TGCAGTGCTAGAGATCTCTTACGGGGGGCGGACGGGGAGCTGTTTTTT,TRBJ2-2,many,TRBV20-1,NA
CASMDRGLSGTNEKLFF,TGCGCCAGCATGGACAGGGGGCTATCTGGGACTAATGAAAAACTGTTTTTT,TRBJ1-4,few,TRBV5-1,TRBD1
CASSPREGMNTEAFF,TGCGCCAGCAGCCCCCGGGAGGGGATGAACACTGAAGCTTTCTTT,TRBJ1-1,NA,TRBV4-1,NA
CASSSAGLWNEKLFF,TGTGCCAGCAGCTCCGCCGGTCTCTGGAATGAAAAACTGTTTTTT,TRBJ1-4,few,TRBV7-9,NA
CASSVQGRGNEQFF,TGCGCCAGCAGCGTACAGGGGCGCGGGAATGAGCAGTTCTTC,TRBJ2-1,many,TRBV4-3,TRBD1
CATSIIVDTGELFF,TGTGCCACCTCGATAATCGTGGACACCGGGGAGCTGTTTTTT,TRBJ2-2,NA,TRBV6-2/TRBV6-3,NA
CSARGRTLDLIYNEQFF,TGCAGTGCTAGAGGCCGGACTTTGGATCTAATTTACAATGAGCAGTTCTTC,TRBJ2-1,few,TRBV20-1,NA